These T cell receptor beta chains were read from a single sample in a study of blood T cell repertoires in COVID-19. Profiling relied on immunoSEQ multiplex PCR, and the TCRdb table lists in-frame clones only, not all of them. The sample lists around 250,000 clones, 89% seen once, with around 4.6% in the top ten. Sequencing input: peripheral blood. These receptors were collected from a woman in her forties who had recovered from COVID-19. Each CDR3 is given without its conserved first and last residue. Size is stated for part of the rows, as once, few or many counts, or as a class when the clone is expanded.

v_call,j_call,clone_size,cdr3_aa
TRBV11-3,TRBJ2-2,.,ASSLGTSAGSGELF
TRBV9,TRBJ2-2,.,ASTSSGAGELF
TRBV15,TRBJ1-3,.,APSAGGRNTIY
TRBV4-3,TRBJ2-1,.,ASSQEGLAGGHEQF
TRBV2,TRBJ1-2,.,ASRSREVHT
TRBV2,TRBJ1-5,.,ASERDRGVNQPQH
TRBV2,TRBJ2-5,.,ASRETGGETQY
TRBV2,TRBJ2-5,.,ASSEVDRGRGETQY
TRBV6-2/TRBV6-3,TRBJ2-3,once,ASSRLVPLSTDTQY
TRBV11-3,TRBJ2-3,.,ASSSQGSDTQY
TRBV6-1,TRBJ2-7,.,ASSKTREVYEQY
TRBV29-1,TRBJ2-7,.,SVEGGERSYEQY
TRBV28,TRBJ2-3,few,ASSSLSSTDTQY
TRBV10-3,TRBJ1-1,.,AIRDLRGDTEAF
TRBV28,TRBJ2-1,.,ASSGGVFHVNEQF
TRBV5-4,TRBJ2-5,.,ASSLGLAGSQETQY
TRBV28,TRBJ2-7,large,ASSLLGAGGLYEQY
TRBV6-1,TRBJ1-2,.,ASSWGRREGYT
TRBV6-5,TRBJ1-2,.,ASCRGTGGENGYT
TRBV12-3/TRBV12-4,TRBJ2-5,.,ASTLHGRETQY
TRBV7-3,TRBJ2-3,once,ASSLTSAGSTDTQY
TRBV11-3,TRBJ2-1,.,ASSLRREGREEQF
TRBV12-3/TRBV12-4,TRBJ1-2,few,ATNPFTPGGYT
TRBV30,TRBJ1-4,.,AWSVRATNEKLF
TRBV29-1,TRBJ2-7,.,SVDLQGGYEQY
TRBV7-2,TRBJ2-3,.,ASSSGLAETQY
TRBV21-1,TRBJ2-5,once,ASSPTGGGQETQY
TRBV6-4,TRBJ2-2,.,ASSTGTRGPWELF
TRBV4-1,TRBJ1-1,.,ASSQAVAAEAF
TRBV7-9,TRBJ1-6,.,ASSLGRSNSPLH
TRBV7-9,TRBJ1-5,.,ASSFGGQVNQPQH
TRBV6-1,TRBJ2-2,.,ASSVWASGGRNSGELF
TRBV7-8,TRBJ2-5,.,ASSLAASEQETQY
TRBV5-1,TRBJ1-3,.,ASRETGSFSGNTIY
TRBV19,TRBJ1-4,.,ASSAETGPNEKLF
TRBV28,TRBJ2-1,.,ASRGQGSYNEQF
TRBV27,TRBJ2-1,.,ASSFARAEQF
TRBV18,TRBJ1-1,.,ASSPTALNTEAF
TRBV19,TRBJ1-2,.,ASSPRDESLRGGYT
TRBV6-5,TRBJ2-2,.,ASSYGTGSGELF
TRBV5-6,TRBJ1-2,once,ASSGDRDYGYT